This T cell receptor beta chain appears in the sequencing data of a study of CD4+ T cells in melanoma. Sequencing used immunoSEQ multiplex PCR; TCRdb keeps in-frame clones, though not all of them. The sample includes about 11,000 clones, about 70% of them seen just once. Sequences were obtained from cells from a culture (not recorded whether cultured in vitro). The TCR comes from a human donor with melanoma.

This CDR3 reads CASSHDRQETQYF. CDR3 sequence (DNA): TGTGCCAGCAGCCACGACAGACAAGAGACCCAGTACTTC. The chain is built from TRBV7-2 and TRBJ2-5, with a weak D call TRBD1 (5 bases). This CDR3 contains 13 residues. The germline gives CDR1 SGHTA, CDR2 FQGNSA. V was trimmed by 5 bases and J by 2 bases, leaving 9 bases between them.